A selection of T cell receptor beta chains follows, all from one sample in a study of T cells in Graves' hyperthyroidism and ophthalmopathy. TCRdb independently ran MiXCR on the multiplex PCR reads; one entry per CDR3 protein. The data show under 550,000 distinct CDR3 sequences, about 20% seen once. The sample comprised blood. All receptors come from a man aged 35-49 years with Graves' ophthalmopathy. Each CDR3 is given with its conserved first and last residue. A D gene is named only where the DNA matches it firmly. Not every row has a clone size; where given, it reads once, few, many or a size class.

>TRBJ2-3|TRBV20-1|TRBD2|NA
TGCAGTGCTAGAGATATGGCTAGCGGGAGGGTTGATACGCAGTATTTT
CSARDMASGRVDTQYF
>TRBJ2-3|TRBV5-1|NA|few
TGCGCCAGCAGGCAGGGTGGTGAGGATACGCAGTATTTT
CASRQGGEDTQYF
>TRBJ1-1|TRBV7-2|NA|many
TGTGCCAGCAGCTTAGATTTTTACACTGAAGCTTTCTTT
CASSLDFYTEAFF
>TRBJ1-6|TRBV12-3/TRBV12-4|NA|few
TGTGCCAGCAGTGGGGGAAAGAGCTCCTATAATTCACCCCTCCACTTT
CASSGGKSSYNSPLHF
>TRBJ2-3|TRBV7-4|TRBD2|few
TGTGCCAGCAGCTTTAAGTGGCTAGCGGTACCAGATACGCAGTATTTT
CASSFKWLAVPDTQYF
>TRBJ2-1|TRBV20-1|TRBD2|NA
TGCAGTGCTCGAAACGCGGGTGCTAGCGGGAGGACCGGTAACAATGAGCAGTTCTTC
CSARNAGASGRTGNNEQFF
>TRBJ2-4|TRBV6-2/TRBV6-3|NA|many
TGTGCCAGCAGGGCAGGGTTAGCCAAAAACATTCAGTACTTC
CASRAGLAKNIQYF
>TRBJ2-2|TRBV29-1|NA|few
TGCAGCGTTGAAGGACAGACTACCGGGGAGCTGTTTTTT
CSVEGQTTGELFF
>TRBJ2-1|TRBV9|NA|few
TGTGCCAGCAGCGTAGAACGTGCGGGTTACAATGAGCAGTTCTTC
CASSVERAGYNEQFF
>TRBJ2-3|TRBV5-1|NA|many
TGCGCCAGCAGTTCGGGACTGGCCACGGGTGATACAGATACGCAGTATTTT
CASSSGLATGDTDTQYF
>TRBJ1-2|TRBV7-9|TRBD1|NA
TGTGCCAGCAGCAAACAGGGGATCTATGGCTACACCTTC
CASSKQGIYGYTF
>TRBJ1-4|TRBV6-6|NA|NA
TGTGCCAGCAGTTACAGGGGGGCGCCCCCTGAAAAACTGTTTTTT
CASSYRGAPPEKLFF
>TRBJ2-3|TRBV4-1|NA|NA
TGCGCCAGCAGCCAGGGATGGGGGGGGGCCTTAAAAGATACGCAGTATTTT
CASSQGWGGALKDTQYF
>TRBJ2-7|TRBV28|TRBD1|many
TGTGCCAGCAGTGCCCCCGGGACAGGGGGCGGGAACGAGCAGTACTTC
CASSAPGTGGGNEQYF
>TRBJ2-1|TRBV12-3/TRBV12-4|NA|few
TGTGCCAGCAGGTTTAGTGGACTAGTGGGGCCCAGGGGCTCCTACAATGAGCAGTTCTTC
CASRFSGLVGPRGSYNEQFF
>TRBJ1-1|TRBV12-3/TRBV12-4|NA|many
TGTGCCAGCAGTTTCAACCTGGGGGGCACTGAAGCTTTCTTT
CASSFNLGGTEAFF
>TRBJ2-1|TRBV3-1|TRBD1|many
TGTGCCAGCAGCCCCCGGGACAGGGGTAACAATGAGCAGTTCTTC
CASSPRDRGNNEQFF
>TRBJ2-1|TRBV6-1|TRBD1|many
TGTGCCAGCAGTCCTAGACAGGGACCTTACAATGAGCAGTTCTTC
CASSPRQGPYNEQFF
>TRBJ1-5|TRBV20-1|NA|NA
TGCAGTGGTAATAGGGGCAATCAGCCCCAGCATTTT
CSGNRGNQPQHF
>TRBJ2-7|TRBV27|NA|NA
TGTGCCAGCAGTTTAAAGGGGCTCTACGAGCAGTACTTC
CASSLKGLYEQYF
>TRBJ1-2|TRBV5-1|TRBD1|many
TGCGCCAGCAGCTTTGGAGGGGGCCAATGGTACACCTTC
CASSFGGGQWYTF
>TRBJ2-1|TRBV6-2/TRBV6-3|NA|many
TGTGCCAGCAGCAACTCCAACTACAATGAGCAGTTCTTC
CASSNSNYNEQFF
>TRBJ2-5|TRBV24-1|NA|NA
TGTGCCACCAGTGATTCGGGCAGGGACGAAGAGACCCAGTACTTC
CATSDSGRDEETQYF
>TRBJ2-6|TRBV6-5|TRBD2|many
TGTGCCAGCAGTTACGGACTAGTTGGGGCCAACGTCCTGACTTTC
CASSYGLVGANVLTF
>TRBJ1-1|TRBV5-1|NA|few
TGCGCCAGCGCGACTGTGAACACTGAAGCTTTCTTT
CASATVNTEAFF
>TRBJ2-2|TRBV6-1|TRBD1|NA
TGTGCCAGCAGGTTCCAGGGGGCCTCGGGCACCGGGGAGCTGTTTTTT
CASRFQGASGTGELFF
>TRBJ1-1|TRBV19|NA|NA
TGTGCCAGTACCTTCGGGATAAACACTGAAGCTTTCTTT
CASTFGINTEAFF
>TRBJ1-3|TRBV29-1|NA|many
TGCAGCGTAGCCACTGGAAACACCATATATTTT
CSVATGNTIYF
>TRBJ2-1|TRBV30|NA|NA
TGTGCCTGGGGGAGAGGGCGGGATGAGCAGTTCTTC
CAWGRGRDEQFF
>TRBJ1-1|TRBV12-3/TRBV12-4|NA|few
TGTGCCAGCACCCCAAGGGGACACCTATCGAACACTGAAGCTTTCTTT
CASTPRGHLSNTEAFF
>TRBJ2-7|TRBV11-2|NA|NA
TGTGCCAGCAGCTTAGGCTTTGATGGGGAGCAGTACTTC
CASSLGFDGEQYF
>TRBJ1-5|TRBV27|NA|NA
TGTGCCAGCAGTTTGGGCAGGAATCGTCAGCCCCAGCATTTT
CASSLGRNRQPQHF
>TRBJ2-3|TRBV5-4|TRBD2|NA
TGTGCCAGCAGCTTGGAAGGGCTAGCGGGGAAGAATACGCAGTATTTT
CASSLEGLAGKNTQYF
>TRBJ2-3|TRBV2|NA|many
TGTGCCAGCATTGGGGGCTTGGGAGATACGCAGTATTTT
CASIGGLGDTQYF
>TRBJ2-3|TRBV19|TRBD2|NA
TGTGCCAGTAGCTCGACTAGCGGGAGCTCGAATACGCAGTATTTT
CASSSTSGSSNTQYF
>TRBJ2-1|TRBV11-1|TRBD1|many
TGTGCCAGCAGCTTAGATACAGGGGGTTACAATGAGCAGTTCTTC
CASSLDTGGYNEQFF
>TRBJ2-1|TRBV5-1|NA|NA
TGCGCCAGCAGCCCCTCTGGGGGAAGCGGCAATGAGCAGTTCTTC
CASSPSGGSGNEQFF